This T cell receptor (beta chain) was documented in a study of blood T cell repertoires in COVID-19. On the study more broadly: PBMCs, B-cell-depleted T cells, or T cells were the source of the cDNA or gDNA that made up the material.

The method was immunoSEQ multiplex PCR; TCRdb's version includes in-frame clones alone and lacks a portion of them. The top ten clones hold just under 20% of a sample with fewer than 250,000 clones, roughly 80% of them seen once. V trimming: 5 bases; J trimming: 5 bases; junction bases outside the gene matches: 6. Per the germline V gene, CDR1 is MGHRA and CDR2 is YSYEKL. There are 15 residues in the CDR3. The V and J genes are TRBV4-1 and TRBJ1-6; 7 bases map to TRBD1. The sequence was collected from a young man with active or convalescent COVID-19. Sample: peripheral blood. As DNA, the CDR3 is TGCGCCAGCAGCTACCGACAGGGTAATAATTCACCCCTCCACTTT. This gives the protein CASSYRQGNNSPLHF.